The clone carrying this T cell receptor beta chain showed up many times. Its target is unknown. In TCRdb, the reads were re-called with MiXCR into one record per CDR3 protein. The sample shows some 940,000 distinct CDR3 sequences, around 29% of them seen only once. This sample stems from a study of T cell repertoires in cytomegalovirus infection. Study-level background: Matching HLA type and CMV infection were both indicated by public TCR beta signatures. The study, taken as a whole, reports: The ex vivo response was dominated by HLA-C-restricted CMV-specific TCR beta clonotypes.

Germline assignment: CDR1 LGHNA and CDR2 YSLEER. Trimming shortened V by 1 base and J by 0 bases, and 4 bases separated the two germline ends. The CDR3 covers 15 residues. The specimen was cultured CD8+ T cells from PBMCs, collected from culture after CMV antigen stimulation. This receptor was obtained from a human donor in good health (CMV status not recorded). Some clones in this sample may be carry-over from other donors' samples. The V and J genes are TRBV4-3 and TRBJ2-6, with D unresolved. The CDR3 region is CASSQGSSGANVLTF. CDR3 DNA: TGCGCCAGCAGCCAAGGCAGCTCTGGGGCCAACGTCCTGACTTTC.